A single sample is the source of the 9 T cell receptor beta chains below, sequenced in a study of neurological immune-mediated disorders. TCRdb re-analysed the 5' RACE reads in MiXCR, keeping a single row per CDR3 protein. The sample consists of about 49,000 distinct CDR3 sequences, 9% to 10% of them appearing once. Indicated time point: longitudinal time-point 1 (baseline). The specimen was PBMCs. These receptors originate from a woman in her forties in good health.

This clonotype was picked up many times. The J gene is TRBJ2-7, the V gene TRBV10-3; 8 bases line up with TRBD2. Germline V gene data show CDR1 as ENHRY and CDR2 as SYGVKD. This CDR3 contains 13 residues. V trimming: 5 bases; J trimming: 6 bases; junction bases outside the gene matches: 6. The CDR3, as DNA: TGTGCCATCAGTAGACTAGCGCCCTCCGAGCAGTACTTC. Its translation: CAISRLAPSEQYF.

This clonotype was counted between two and nine times. The rearrangement joins TRBV5-1 to TRBJ1-1, with unresolved D. The V gene's germline CDR1 is SGHRS and CDR2 YFSETQ. The CDR3 runs to 15 residues. V lost 0 bases, J lost 1 base, and 10 bases lay in between. CDR3 coding DNA: TGCGCCAGCAGCTTGGCAGGTGCTAGGAACACTGAAGCTTTCTTT. This gives the protein CASSLAGARNTEAFF.

This clonotype was seen ten or more times. V gene TRBV6-5 combines with J gene TRBJ1-2; TRBD1 might be the D (5 bases). Germline V gene lookup returns CDR1 MNHEY and CDR2 SVGAGI. Trimming pared 5 bases from V and 4 bases from J, leaving 17 bases between. This CDR3 has 15 amino acids. The CDR3, as DNA: TGTGCCAGCAGTCCGGAGCAGGGAAACAGCTATGGCTACACCTTC. Translating gives CASSPEQGNSYGYTF.

This clonotype was picked up many times. The chain has TRBV20-1 and TRBJ2-6; a weak D match, TRBD1 (5 bases). The germline V gene has CDR1 DFQATT and CDR2 SNEGSKA (reference sequence). The CDR3 consists of 16 residues. Trimming stripped 0 bases from V and 2 bases from J, with 11 bases between. Written as DNA, the CDR3 is TGCAGTGCTAGAGATGGGGCAGTCCCTGGGGCCAACGTCCTGACTTTC. This translates into CSARDGAVPGANVLTF.

Many counts were recorded for this clonotype. This chain uses TRBV5-6 with TRBJ1-2; D remains ambiguous. Germline V CDR1 and CDR2: SGHDT, YYEEEE. There are 13 residues in the CDR3. The ends were cut back, 4 bases at V and 8 bases at J, with 15 bases in the middle. The CDR3: CASSPSHRWGYTF. DNA of the CDR3: TGTGCCAGCAGCCCCTCTCACCGGTGGGGCTACACCTTC.

This clonotype was recorded many times. The rearrangement uses TRBV7-8 and TRBJ2-5; TRBD1 agrees at 7 bases. This CDR3 region has 14 residues. The germline V gene has CDR1 SGHVS and CDR2 FQNEAQ. The J segment lost 5 bases and the V segment lost 5 bases, leaving 8 bases of the junction unmatched. CDR3 DNA sequence: TGTGCCAGCAGCCCCATTGGGACAGAGGAGACCCAGTACTTC. Residues: CASSPIGTEETQYF.

In its sample, this clonotype was seen many times. This chain connects TRBV3-1 to TRBJ1-5, with 10 bases lining up with TRBD1. The ends lost 1 base at V and 4 bases at J; junction bases unmatched: 10. The CDR3 totals 18 residues. Germline loops: CDR1 LGHDT, CDR2 YNNKEL (reference sequence). The CDR3 spells CASSQGEGDRGLNQPQHF. The CDR3 bases are TGTGCCAGCAGCCAAGGAGAGGGGGACAGGGGCCTTAATCAGCCCCAGCATTTT.

This clonotype has at least ten counts. V and J are TRBV20-1 and TRBJ1-1; a possible D gene is TRBD1 (5 bases). Germline values: CDR1 DFQATT, CDR2 SNEGSKA (reference sequence). CDR3 length equals 14 residues. The ends were cut back, 5 bases at V and 0 bases at J, with 13 bases in the middle. CDR3 DNA: TGCAGTGCTCCCGTCGGGGGGTTGAACACTGAAGCTTTCTTT. It is translated as CSAPVGGLNTEAFF.

This clonotype has just a few counts. The chain joins TRBV18 to TRBJ2-1, with D possibly being TRBD1 or TRBD2 (5 bases each). The germline V gene has CDR1 KGHSH and CDR2 LQKENI. Trimming left V 3 bases short and J 7 bases short, with 16 bases between. The CDR3 spans 15 residues. CDR3 amino acids: CASSPPGTPGNEQFF. CDR3 coding DNA: TGTGCCAGCTCACCCCCTGGGACGCCAGGGAATGAGCAGTTCTTC.